The 24 T cell receptor beta chains below all came from one sample that was sequenced in a study of regulatory T cells. The PCR used 52 TRBV and 13 TRBJ primers. Produced via immunoSEQ multiplex PCR; TCRdb's table is partial and in-frame only. The sample gives around 15,000 clones, 92% of which show up once; 25% to 35% is in the top ten. The source material was CD8+ T cells sorted from blood. The receptors stem from a young adult with CD3G deficiency.

The chain links TRBV5-6 to TRBJ2-1; a possible D gene is TRBD1 (7 bases). Germline CDR1 is SGHDT and CDR2 is YYEEEE. V was shortened by 3 bases and J by 0 bases, with 16 bases between the two germline ends. CDR3 length: 17 amino acids. CDR3 amino acids: CASSSSRGASSYNEQFF. The CDR3 nucleotides are TGTGCCAGCAGCTCCAGCAGGGGGGCTAGCTCCTACAATGAGCAGTTCTTC.

The V call is TRBV27, the J call TRBJ1-6, with a weak D call TRBD1 (6 bases). The CDR3 runs to 13 residues. Germline assignment: CDR1 MNHEY and CDR2 SMNVEV (reference sequence). Deletions cut 5 bases from V and 9 bases from J, with 11 bases between. CDR3 nucleotide sequence: TGTGCCAGCAGTAAGGGGGAGACTTCACCCCTCCACTTT. Translating it yields CASSKGETSPLHF.

The chain joins TRBV7-3 to TRBJ2-1, with 8 bases matching TRBD2. Germline CDR1 and CDR2: SGHTA and FQGTGA. The CDR3 is 15 amino acids. Germline trimming cut 1 base from V and 7 bases from J; bases unmatched to any gene: 6. The CDR3 here is CASSLNPAGVNEQFF. As DNA, the CDR3 is TGTGCCAGCAGCTTAAATCCAGCGGGGGTAAATGAGCAGTTCTTC.

The chain links TRBV15 to TRBJ2-7, with 8 bases that match TRBD1. The CDR3 contains 16 residues. V lost 5 bases, J lost 0 bases, and 9 bases stayed unmatched. CDR1 and CDR2 from the germline V gene are LNHNV and YYDKDF (reference sequence). DNA for the CDR3: TGTGCCACCAGCGGATCACCGGGACAGGACTCCTACGAGCAGTACTTC. It codes for CATSGSPGQDSYEQYF. Supplemented by reference TRBV15 and TRBJ2-7, the full variable domain reads DAMVIQNPRYQVTQFGKPVTLSCSQTLNHNVMYWYQQKSSQAPKLLFHYYDKDFNNEADTPDNFQSRRPNTSFCFLDIRSPGLGDTAMYLCATSGSPGQDSYEQYFGPGTRLTVT.

This rearrangement joins TRBV6-1 to TRBJ2-3, with TRBD1 matching over 8 bases. Germline lookup yields CDR1 MNHNS and CDR2 SASEGT. The CDR3 sequence is 16 residues long. Unmatched junction bases numbered 11, after V lost 2 bases and J lost 7 bases. The CDR3 spells CASSELAGTGLNTQYF. DNA of the CDR3: TGTGCCAGCAGTGAATTGGCGGGGACAGGCCTCAATACGCAGTATTTT.

This sequence joins TRBV19 and TRBJ2-3; 10 nucleotides agree with TRBD1. V was clipped by 4 bases and J by 2 bases; unmatched bases: 9. The CDR3 is 17 amino acids. Germline loops: CDR1 LNHDA, CDR2 SQIVND (reference sequence). CDR3 coding DNA: TGTGCCAGTAGTACTACCGGGGGGACAGGGGCCACAGATACGCAGTATTTT. This encodes CASSTTGGTGATDTQYF.

This clone was seen only once. The junction differs from germline at one of its ends, possibly a read error. This chain uses TRBV23-1 with TRBJ2-1; possible D gene TRBD1, 6 bases. TRBV23-1 is sorted into the ORF group, with uncertain function. The CDR3 runs to 15 residues. CDR3 nucleotide sequence: TGCGCCAGCAGTCACAACAGGGAACCCTACGATGAGCAGTTCTTC. Amino acid sequence: CASSHNREPYDEQFF.

The J gene is TRBJ2-7, the V gene TRBV27; no clear D gene. Germline CDR1 MNHEY, CDR2 SMNVEV (reference sequence). The CDR3 has 12 residues. Trimming removed 4 bases from V and 2 bases from J, with 6 bases in between. Here the CDR3 DNA reads TGTGCCAGCAGTTCTATTACCTACGAGCAGTACTTC. Translating gives CASSSITYEQYF.

DNA for the CDR3: TGCGCCAGCATGCAACCTGGGACAACATTCTACGAGCAGTACTTC. Translating it yields CASMQPGTTFYEQYF. The genes are TRBV10-2 and TRBJ2-7, with D possibly being TRBD1 (6 bases). The CDR3 consists of 15 residues. V lost 7 bases, J lost 3 bases, and 19 bases lay in between. Germline lookup yields CDR1 WSHSY and CDR2 SAAADI.

The chain combines TRBV13 with TRBJ2-6, with 7 bases aligning to TRBD1. Losses at the gene ends were 6 bases for V and 0 bases for J; bases not matched to a gene: 8. The CDR3 is made up of 17 amino acids. Germline loops: CDR1 PRHDT, CDR2 FYEKMQ (reference sequence). This CDR3 is CASSAKGQLSGANVLTF. CDR3 nucleotides: TGTGCCAGCAGTGCGAAGGGACAGCTCTCTGGGGCCAACGTCCTGACTTTC.

The chain couples TRBV12-5 to TRBJ2-2; D remains ambiguous. There are 11 residues in the CDR3. Germline V lookup: CDR1 LGHNT, CDR2 FRNRAP. V was shortened by 7 bases and J by 4 bases, with 4 bases between the two germline ends. CDR3 coding DNA: TGTGCTAGTGTCGGCACCGGGGAGCTGTTTTTT. It is translated as CASVGTGELFF.

The J gene is TRBJ2-7, the V gene TRBV6-5; possibly TRBD1 for D (6 bases). CDR1 and CDR2 (germline): MNHEY, SVGAGI. The CDR3 consists of 12 residues. Trimming took 5 bases from V and 9 from J, leaving 14 bases between them. The CDR3 spells CASSLYGQLQYF. Here the CDR3 DNA reads TGTGCCAGCAGTCTGTACGGACAGCTGCAGTACTTC.

V is TRBV11-2 and J is TRBJ2-3; D unclear. The V gene lost 0 bases and the J gene lost 0 bases, with 13 bases spanning the gap. This CDR3 region has 17 residues. Germline V gives CDR1 SGHAT, CDR2 FQNNGV. In DNA form, the CDR3 reads TGTGCCAGCAGCTTAGATGGGCCTATACAAAGCACAGATACGCAGTATTTT. It codes for CASSLDGPIQSTDTQYF.

This sequence joins TRBV4-1 and TRBJ2-3; a possible D gene is TRBD2 (6 bases). With 1 base removed from V and 4 bases from J, the gap between germline ends came to 12 bases. CDR1 and CDR2 from the germline V gene are MGHRA and YSYEKL. CDR3 length: 15 residues. CDR3 in DNA: TGCGCCAGCAGCCAAGCGGCGGGGACGGCAGATACGCAGTATTTT. The encoded protein is CASSQAAGTADTQYF.

V gene TRBV19 combines with J gene TRBJ1-2; D possibly corresponds to TRBD1 (5 bases). The CDR3 is 14 residues long. The ends were cut back, 5 bases at V and 4 bases at J, with 14 bases in the middle. Per the germline V gene, CDR1 is LNHDA and CDR2 is SQIVND (reference sequence). DNA for the CDR3: TGTGCCAGTAGTTCGTCAGGGCGAGGCTATGGCTACACCTTC. Encoded protein: CASSSSGRGYGYTF.

The V call is TRBV5-4, the J call TRBJ2-7, with TRBD2 matching 10 bases. The CDR3 covers 15 residues. V dropped 3 bases and J dropped 6; count of bases not matched to a gene: 9. CDR1 is SGHNT and CDR2 is YYREEE in the germline V gene (reference sequence). The CDR3 DNA is TGTGCCAGCAGCTCCGGGACTAGCGAGGCGAGCGAGCAGTACGTC. Translating gives CASSSGTSEASEQYV.

J is TRBJ1-1 and V is TRBV4-1, with D maybe TRBD1 (5 bases). The V end was cut by 1 base, the J end by 1 base, with 13 bases between. This CDR3 spans 16 amino acids. Germline V gene data show CDR1 as MGHRA and CDR2 as YSYEKL. The CDR3 nucleotides read TGCGCCAGCAGCCAAGGACCAGGGTGGGGGAACACTGAAGCTTTCTTT. Translating it yields CASSQGPGWGNTEAFF.

The chain has TRBV2 and TRBJ1-1, with TRBD1 identical over 7 bases. This CDR3 contains 13 residues. Germline trimming cut 11 bases from V and 0 bases from J; bases unmatched to any gene: 6. In germline, CDR1 is SNHLY, CDR2 FYNNEI. The CDR3 coding sequence is TGTGCCGTACAGGGGAGTATGAACACTGAAGCTTTCTTT. Amino acid sequence: CAVQGSMNTEAFF.

J is TRBJ2-4 and V is TRBV29-1; D gene unclear. CDR3 length: 14 amino acids. V gave up 4 bases and J gave up 1 base, with 11 bases separating them. CDR1 and CDR2 from the germline V gene are SQVTM and ANQGSEA. CDR3 DNA: TGCAGCGTTGTGGGCGCTGGGGCCAAAAACATTCAGTACTTC. Residues: CSVVGAGAKNIQYF.

The rearrangement uses TRBV5-4 and TRBJ2-3, with D perhaps assigned TRBD1 or TRBD2 (7 bases each). CDR3 size: 15 residues. V lost 4 bases to trimming and J lost 10 bases, with 22 bases between them. Germline values: CDR1 SGHNT, CDR2 YYREEE (reference sequence). This CDR3 reads CASSPSQGGGFAQYF. For the CDR3, the DNA is TGTGCCAGCAGCCCTTCGCAGGGGGGAGGGTTCGCGCAGTATTTT.

V is TRBV29-1 and J is TRBJ1-2, with D hard to call. Germline loops: CDR1 SQVTM, CDR2 ANQGSEA. The CDR3 sequence is 11 residues long. V lost 7 bases, J lost 6 bases, and 12 bases lay in between. Here the CDR3 reads CSADGLNGYTF. The DNA of the CDR3 is TGCAGCGCAGACGGACTGAATGGCTACACCTTC.

The genes are TRBV4-1 and TRBJ1-5; D possibly corresponds to TRBD1 (6 bases). The length of the CDR3 is 16 residues. The germline V gene has CDR1 MGHRA and CDR2 YSYEKL. Trimming shortened V by 0 bases and J by 4 bases, and 13 bases separated the two germline ends. CDR3 in DNA: TGCGCCAGCAGCCAAGACCGAACTCAGGGGAATCAGCCCCAGCATTTT. Protein sequence: CASSQDRTQGNQPQHF.

The rearrangement links TRBV5-1 to TRBJ1-1, with no clear D. This CDR3 spans 14 amino acids. CDR1 is SGHRS, CDR2 YFSETQ, per germline. With 0 bases removed from V and 0 bases from J, the gap between germline ends came to 6 bases. CDR3 nucleotides: TGCGCCAGCAGCTTGGCCGTGATGAACACTGAAGCTTTCTTT. Translated: CASSLAVMNTEAFF.

This chain joins TRBV7-8 and TRBJ2-1, with 8 bases aligning to TRBD2. This CDR3 has 15 residues. With 3 bases clipped from V and 2 bases from J, the junction kept 3 bases outside the gene matches. Germline-derived CDR1 and CDR2 are SGHVS and FQNEAQ. The CDR3 here is CASSFRAGAYNEQFF. CDR3 bases: TGTGCCAGCAGCTTCCGAGCGGGAGCCTACAATGAGCAGTTCTTC. Full variable domain (remainder filled in from reference TRBV7-8 and TRBJ2-1): GAGVSQSPRYKVAKRGQDVALRCDPISGHVSLFWYQQALGQGPEFLTYFQNEAQLDKSGLPSDRFFAERPEGSVSTLKIQRTQQEDSAVYLCASSFRAGAYNEQFFGPGTRLTVL.